A single sample is the source of the 20 T cell receptor beta chains below, sequenced in a study of T cells and Merkel cell carcinoma outcomes. Clones were read by immunoSEQ multiplex PCR, and TCRdb kept only the in-frame ones, dropping some. The table lists 2,000 or so clones, about 91% of them singletons, with approximately 4.2% in the top ten. The sample was tumor tissue from Merkel cell carcinoma. The source is a human donor with Merkel cell carcinoma.

The V and J genes are TRBV27 and TRBJ1-1; D call uncertain. The V and J ends lost 4 bases and 2 bases respectively, with 8 bases between them. The length of the CDR3 is 13 residues. Germline V lookup: CDR1 MNHEY, CDR2 SMNVEV (reference sequence). In nucleotides, the CDR3 is TGTGCCAGCAGTTATCAGGTTAACACTGAAGCTTTCTTT. Its protein is CASSYQVNTEAFF.

CDR3 sequence reads: CASSGGTGGYGYTF. The CDR3 nucleotides read TGTGCCAGCAGCGGGGGGACAGGCGGCTATGGCTACACCTTC. The chain uses TRBV5-5 and TRBJ1-2; 8 bases fit TRBD1. V lost 4 bases and J lost 4; bases outside the gene matches: 6. The CDR3 is 14 residues long. Looked up from germline, CDR1 is SGHKS and CDR2 is YYEKEE (reference sequence).

The chain uses TRBV9 and TRBJ2-1; 9 bases are shared with TRBD2. The CDR3 is made up of 16 amino acids. V was pared by 9 bases and J by 5 bases, with 15 bases of the junction left unmatched. The germline CDR1 and CDR2 sequences are SGDLS and YYNGEE. As DNA, the CDR3 is TGTGCCACCCCCTTGGGGACTAGCAGGGGCGACAATGAGCAGTTCTTC. It translates to CATPLGTSRGDNEQFF. Variable domain in full (rest from reference TRBV9 and TRBJ2-1): DSGVTQTPKHLITATGQRVTLRCSPRSGDLSVYWYQQSLDQGLQFLIQYYNGEERAKGNILERFSAQQFPDLHSELNLSSLELGDSALYFCATPLGTSRGDNEQFFGPGTRLTVL.

The rearrangement links TRBV7-8 to TRBJ1-6, with a possible D match to TRBD1 (6 bases). Germline V gives CDR1 SGHVS, CDR2 FQNEAQ. V was cut by 5 bases and J by 12 bases, with 11 bases left in between. The CDR3 totals 12 residues. CDR3 protein: CASSTVRGPLHF. The CDR3 DNA sequence: TGTGCCAGCAGCACCGTCAGGGGACCCCTCCACTTT. The whole variable domain, filled in from reference TRBV7-8 and TRBJ1-6, reads GAGVSQSPRYKVAKRGQDVALRCDPISGHVSLFWYQQALGQGPEFLTYFQNEAQLDKSGLPSDRFFAERPEGSVSTLKIQRTQQEDSAVYLCASSTVRGPLHFGNGTRLTVT.

The chain couples TRBV7-6 to TRBJ2-2; no clear D. Germline CDR1 is SGHVS and CDR2 is FNYEAQ. The CDR3 spans 12 residues. V dropped 1 base and J dropped 7 bases, with 4 bases sitting between them. The CDR3 is CASSLEVGELFF. The CDR3 nucleotides read TGTGCCAGCAGCTTAGAGGTCGGGGAGCTGTTTTTT. The entire variable domain, with the rest obtained from reference TRBV7-6 and TRBJ2-2, is as follows: GAGVSQSPRYKVTKRGQDVALRCDPISGHVSLYWYRQALGQGPEFLTYFNYEAQQDKSGLPNDRFSAERPEGSISTLTIQRTEQRDSAMYRCASSLEVGELFFGEGSRLTVL.

This clone appeared a single time. This chain connects TRBV28 to TRBJ2-7; D call uncertain. The CDR3 has 12 residues. V was clipped by 5 bases and J by 1 base, with 6 bases between them. The germline gives CDR1 MDHEN, CDR2 SYDVKM. The CDR3: CASSGFSYEQYF. For the CDR3, the DNA is TGTGCCAGCAGTGGTTTTTCCTACGAGCAGTACTTC.

This rearrangement joins TRBV5-1 to TRBJ2-7; 7 bases fit TRBD2. Germline CDR1 reads SGHRS; CDR2 reads YFSETQ. J lost 5 bases, V lost 4 bases, and 9 bases had no gene match. This CDR3 spans 14 amino acids. The CDR3 DNA follows: TGCGCCAGCAGCCCAGGGACTACCCCGGACGAGCAGTACTTC. It encodes CASSPGTTPDEQYF.

V is TRBV13 and J is TRBJ1-6; D call uncertain. V lost 5 bases, J lost 10 bases, and 21 bases lay in between. Germline values: CDR1 PRHDT, CDR2 FYEKMQ (reference sequence). The CDR3 totals 16 residues. CDR3 region: CASSVKSPGPASPLHF. The CDR3 DNA sequence: TGTGCCAGCAGCGTAAAGTCTCCTGGGCCGGCATCACCCCTCCACTTT.

This chain uses TRBV18 with TRBJ1-6, with TRBD1 as a possible D gene (5 bases). The ends were cut back, 2 bases at V and 1 base at J, with 6 bases in the middle. Germline V CDR1 and CDR2: KGHSH, LQKENI. The CDR3 has 15 amino acids. In DNA form, the CDR3 reads TGTGCCAGCTCACCATGGGGGTCCTATAATTCACCCCTCCACTTT. This sequence encodes CASSPWGSYNSPLHF.

The CDR3 loop is CASSQRAGSTNEKLFF. CDR3 nucleotides: TGTGCCAGCAGCCAAAGGGCAGGAAGCACTAATGAAAAACTGTTTTTT. The rearrangement uses TRBV4-2 and TRBJ1-4; no firm D call. Germline loops: CDR1 LGHNA, CDR2 YNFKEQ. The CDR3 sequence is 16 residues long. V lost 2 bases to trimming and J lost 2 bases, with 12 bases between them.

The chain joins TRBV28 to TRBJ2-7; the D is unclear. V lost 1 base to trimming and J lost 2 bases, with 15 bases between them. The CDR3 totals 16 residues. Per the germline V gene, CDR1 is MDHEN and CDR2 is SYDVKM. CDR3 bases: TGTGCCAGCAGTTTATCCGTCGGATGGGTCCCCTACGAGCAGTACTTC. Translation gives CASSLSVGWVPYEQYF. Looking up the rest from reference TRBV28 and TRBJ2-7 gives the full variable domain: DVKVTQSSRYLVKRTGEKVFLECVQDMDHENMFWYRQDPGLGLRLIYFSYDVKMKEKGDIPEGYSVSREKKERFSLILESASTNQTSMYLCASSLSVGWVPYEQYFGPGTRLTVT.

A single count supports this clone. The genes are TRBV11-2 and TRBJ1-3; D is unclear. Germline CDR1 is SGHAT and CDR2 is FQNNGV. V lost 1 base to trimming and J lost 0 bases, with 4 bases between them. The CDR3 has 14 residues. The CDR3 nucleotides are TGTGCCAGCAGCTTAGGGGTCTCTGGAAACACCATATATTTT. This gives the protein CASSLGVSGNTIYF.

V gene TRBV19 combines with J gene TRBJ2-4; D may match TRBD1 or TRBD2 (6 bases each). Between the trimmed V and J ends, which lost 7 bases and 8 bases, there was a span of 12 bases. Germline V lookup: CDR1 LNHDA, CDR2 SQIVND (reference sequence). The CDR3 runs 12 residues. In nucleotides, the CDR3 is TGTGCCAGTAAGGGGGGTGAGGACATTCAGTACTTC. It translates to CASKGGEDIQYF.

The chain carries TRBV6-6 and TRBJ2-7, with D possibly TRBD1 on 6 matching bases. With 7 bases removed from V and 3 bases from J, the gap between germline ends came to 10 bases. The CDR3 runs to 12 residues. The germline CDR1 and CDR2 sequences are MNHNY and SVGAGI (reference sequence). CDR3 sequence (DNA): TGTGCCAGCACCCTAGGGGGCTACGAGCAGTACTTC. Its translation: CASTLGGYEQYF.

The rearrangement uses TRBV30 and TRBJ1-5; maybe TRBD1 (6 bases). CDR1 and CDR2 (germline): GTSNPN, SVGIG (reference sequence). The V gene lost 5 bases and the J gene lost 1 base, with 18 bases spanning the gap. The CDR3 contains 16 residues. The CDR3 DNA reads as TGTGCCTGGTCTACAGGGCTTCTGATCAGCAATCAGCCCCAGCATTTT. This translates into CAWSTGLLISNQPQHF.

The chain has TRBV9 and TRBJ1-1; D unclear. The length of the CDR3 is 15 residues. Germline loops: CDR1 SGDLS, CDR2 YYNGEE. V dropped 3 bases and J dropped 0 bases, with 12 bases sitting between them. CDR3 DNA sequence: TGTGCCAGCAGCGGAGCCACGGGGTTGAACACTGAAGCTTTCTTT. This codes for CASSGATGLNTEAFF.

The chain recombines TRBV6-4 with TRBJ1-4; D may be TRBD1 (5 bases). The V end was cut by 7 bases, the J end by 6 bases, with 18 bases between. In germline, CDR1 is MRHNA, CDR2 SNTAGT. CDR3 size: 15 residues. The CDR3 sequence: CASNPGDCADEKLFF. CDR3 nucleotides: TGTGCCAGCAACCCCGGGGACTGTGCAGATGAAAAACTGTTTTTT.

V gene TRBV25-1 combines with J gene TRBJ2-5, with a tentative D call TRBD1 (5 bases). The germline gives CDR1 MGHDK, CDR2 SYGVNS. The V end was cut by 3 bases, the J end by 5 bases, with 10 bases between. This CDR3 region has 13 residues. The CDR3, as DNA: TGTGCCAGCAGTGAGGGCAGGGTTGAGACCCAGTACTTC. This sequence encodes CASSEGRVETQYF.

This rearrangement joins TRBV5-1 to TRBJ1-5; 7 bases agree with TRBD1. This CDR3 comprises 15 residues. CDR1 and CDR2 (germline): SGHRS, YFSETQ. V lost 1 base, J lost 3 bases, and 4 bases stayed unmatched. The DNA of the CDR3 is TGCGCCAGCAGCTTGTCTACAGGGGACAATCAGCCCCAGCATTTT. This gives the protein CASSLSTGDNQPQHF.

This chain links TRBV7-2 with TRBJ2-7, with D possibly TRBD2 on 6 matching bases. The CDR3 has 16 amino acids. Germline V gene lookup returns CDR1 SGHTA and CDR2 FQGNSA. The ends were cut back, 5 bases at V and 6 bases at J, with 23 bases in the middle. This chain's CDR3 is CASSPSLGLSDAEQYF. For the CDR3, the DNA is TGTGCCAGCAGCCCCTCCCTTGGACTATCAGACGCCGAGCAGTACTTC.